This TCR beta chain came from a study of blood T cell repertoires in COVID-19. Authors' processing steps: Scientists estimated how many nucleated cells there were by amplifying reference gene primers. TCRdb keeps only in-frame clones here, not all; method: immunoSEQ multiplex PCR. V, J and clone size derive from that table, while D and trimming were established from the DNA sequence. The sample holds 250,000 to 400,000 clones, about nine tenths seen once. CDR3 length: 17 residues. V shed 1 base and J 2 bases; nucleotides not matched to a gene: 2. Germline assignment: CDR1 LGHNA and CDR2 YNFKEQ. V and J are TRBV4-2 and TRBJ2-1; 13 positions agree with TRBD2. Sequencing was done on a sample of peripheral blood. The TCR originated in a woman in her 30s with COVID-19, enrolled during active disease. In DNA, the CDR3 is TGTGCCAGCAGCCAAGTCACTAGCGGGGGGGCCTACAATGAGCAGTTCTTC. Translating gives CASSQVTSGGAYNEQFF.